This TCR beta chain came from a study of identical twins. This clonotype was observed a few times. Trimming stripped 5 bases from V and 1 base from J, with 11 bases between. CDR1 is LNHNV and CDR2 is YYDKDF in the germline V gene (reference sequence). The CDR3 contains 15 residues. One entry per CDR3 protein results from TCRdb running MiXCR on the 5' RACE reads. The table shows 470,000 or so distinct CDR3 sequences, with around 24% occurring only once. The sample was also reused in another study, on T cells expressing NK-cell markers. This second report adds: Each TCR beta repertoire originated in sorted T cells that were CD3+CD56+NKG2C+, CD3+CD56+NKG2C- or CD3+CD56-NKG2C+.

Sequenced sample: CD4+ T cells sorted from blood. This receptor was identified in a woman in her late teens or twenties in good health. The chain uses TRBV15 and TRBJ2-2; D is possibly TRBD2 (6 bases). The chain's CDR3 is CATSSIAVNTGELFF. CDR3 in DNA: TGTGCCACCAGCTCAATAGCGGTGAACACCGGGGAGCTGTTTTTT.